A single count supports the clone carrying this T cell receptor (beta chain). The source of the sample is a study of immune cell composition in non-small cell lung cancer. Clones were read by immunoSEQ multiplex PCR, and TCRdb kept only the in-frame ones, dropping some. The sample includes under 6,500 clones, over 55% of them seen just once. The normal lung sample lay at least 3 cm, and maximally far, from the tumour. Genomic DNA came from frozen unsorted single-cell suspensions. CDR3 length: 14 amino acids. Trimming cost V 1 base and J 7 bases, with 10 bases left between them. Germline CDR1 and CDR2: SGHTA and FQGNSA.

The sample consisted of non-adjacent lung tissue. The source of this sequence is a human donor with non-small cell lung cancer. The V call is TRBV7-2, the J call TRBJ1-4; D is possibly TRBD1 (5 bases). The CDR3 here is CASSLGGRSEKLFF. Here the CDR3 DNA reads TGTGCCAGCAGCTTAGGGGGGAGGAGTGAAAAACTGTTTTTT.